This T cell receptor (beta chain) was identified during a study of T cells in Graves' hyperthyroidism and ophthalmopathy. The sample holds a few counts of this clonotype. Its antigen is undetermined. Trimming took 7 bases from V and 0 from J, leaving 8 bases between them. Germline V gene data show CDR1 as SGDLS and CDR2 as YYNGEE. The CDR3 has 13 amino acids. General observations from the study: Median prediction lead before ophthalmopathy onset was 5 to 7 months with the model.

Amplified regions were TCR beta CDR3 sequences from RNA transcripts. The HTBI primer set drove a first-round RT-PCR of the TCR CDR3. TCRdb independently ran MiXCR on the multiplex PCR reads; one entry per CDR3 protein. The repertoire holds hundreds of thousands of distinct CDR3 sequences, with 15% to 20% as singletons. Specimen: blood. The gene calls are TRBV9 and TRBJ2-1; D is perhaps TRBD2 (6 bases). The origin of this receptor is a woman in her twenties or thirties with Graves' hyperthyroidism. The CDR3 loop reads CASVGGSYNEQFF. The CDR3 bases are TGTGCCAGCGTCGGGGGCTCCTACAATGAGCAGTTCTTC. Combining the CDR3 with reference TRBV9 and TRBJ2-1 gives the whole variable domain DSGVTQTPKHLITATGQRVTLRCSPRSGDLSVYWYQQSLDQGLQFLIQYYNGEERAKGNILERFSAQQFPDLHSELNLSSLELGDSALYFCASVGGSYNEQFFGPGTRLTVL.